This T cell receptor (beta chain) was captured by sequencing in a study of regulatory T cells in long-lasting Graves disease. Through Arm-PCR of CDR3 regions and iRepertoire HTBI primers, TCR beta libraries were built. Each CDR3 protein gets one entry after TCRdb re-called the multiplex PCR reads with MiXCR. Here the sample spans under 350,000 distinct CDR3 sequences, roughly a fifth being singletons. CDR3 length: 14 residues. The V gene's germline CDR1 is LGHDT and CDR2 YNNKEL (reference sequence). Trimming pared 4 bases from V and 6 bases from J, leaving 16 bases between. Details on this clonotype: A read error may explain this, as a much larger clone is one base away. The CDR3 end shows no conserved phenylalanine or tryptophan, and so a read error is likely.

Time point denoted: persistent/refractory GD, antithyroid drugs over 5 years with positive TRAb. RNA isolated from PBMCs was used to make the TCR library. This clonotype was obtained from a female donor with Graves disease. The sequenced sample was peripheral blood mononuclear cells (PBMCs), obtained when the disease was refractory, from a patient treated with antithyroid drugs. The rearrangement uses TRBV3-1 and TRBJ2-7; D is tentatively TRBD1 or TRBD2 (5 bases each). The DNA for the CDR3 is TGTGCCAGCAGCCTCTCGGGGTTGGGACGCGAGCAGTACTCC. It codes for CASSLSGLGREQYS.